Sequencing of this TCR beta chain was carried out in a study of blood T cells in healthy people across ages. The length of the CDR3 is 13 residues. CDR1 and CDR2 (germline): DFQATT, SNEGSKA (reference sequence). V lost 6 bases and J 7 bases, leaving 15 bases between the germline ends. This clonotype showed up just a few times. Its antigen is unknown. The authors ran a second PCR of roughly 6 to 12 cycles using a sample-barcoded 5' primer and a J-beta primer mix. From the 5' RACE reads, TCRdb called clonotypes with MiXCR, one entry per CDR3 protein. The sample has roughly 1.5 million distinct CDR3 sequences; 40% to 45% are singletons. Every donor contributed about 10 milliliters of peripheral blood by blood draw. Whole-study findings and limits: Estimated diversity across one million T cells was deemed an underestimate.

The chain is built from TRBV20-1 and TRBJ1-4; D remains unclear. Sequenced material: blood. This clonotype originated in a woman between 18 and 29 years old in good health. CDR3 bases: TGCAGTGCCGGACGTAGAAATGGTGAAAAACTGTTTTTT. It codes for CSAGRRNGEKLFF.